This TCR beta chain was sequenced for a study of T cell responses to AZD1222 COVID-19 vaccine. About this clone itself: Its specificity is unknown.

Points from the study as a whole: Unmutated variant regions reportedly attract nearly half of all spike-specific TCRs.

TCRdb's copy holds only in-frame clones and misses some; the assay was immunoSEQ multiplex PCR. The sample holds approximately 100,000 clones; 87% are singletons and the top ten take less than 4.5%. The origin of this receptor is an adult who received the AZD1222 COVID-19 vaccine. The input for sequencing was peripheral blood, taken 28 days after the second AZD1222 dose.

As DNA, the CDR3 is TGTGCCTGGAGGATACGGACAGGGGGTAATTCACCCCTCCACTTT. It encodes CAWRIRTGGNSPLHF. The chain is built from TRBV30 and TRBJ1-6; TRBD1 matches 10 bases. The CDR3 sequence is 15 residues long. CDR1 is GTSNPN, CDR2 SVGIG, per germline (reference sequence). V dropped 3 bases and J dropped 6; count of bases not matched to a gene: 5. The full variable domain, in which reference TRBV30 and TRBJ1-6 provide the parts outside the CDR3, is SQTIHQWPATLVQPVGSPLSLECTVEGTSNPNLYWYRQAAGRGLQLLFYSVGIGQISSEVPQNLSASRPQDRQFILSSKKLLLSDSGFYLCAWRIRTGGNSPLHFGNGTRLTVT.